The rows below give T cell receptor beta chains drawn from one sample of a study of T cells after yellow fever vaccination. TCRdb reprocessed the 5' RACE reads via MiXCR and lists one record per CDR3 protein. The profile shows about 340,000 distinct CDR3 sequences, roughly an eighth of them singletons. The sample was CD4+ T cells sorted from PBMCs, taken 15 days after the yellow fever booster vaccination. The receptors originated from a man aged 18 to 29 who received the YFV17D yellow fever vaccine. The CDR3 runs from the conserved cysteine through the conserved F or W. Each record gives: J gene, V gene, D gene, clone size, CDR3 DNA, CDR3 protein. D genes are given only for firm matches. Some rows mark clone size as missing; the rest say once, few, many or name a class of expanded clone.

j_gene: TRBJ2-2
v_gene: TRBV7-3
d_gene: NA
abundance: few
CDR3nt: TGTGCCAGCAGCTTAATAGCTTCGGGGCTCACCGGGGAGCTGTTTTTT
CDR3aa: CASSLIASGLTGELFF

j_gene: TRBJ1-5
v_gene: TRBV7-9
d_gene: NA
abundance: NA
CDR3nt: TGTGCCAGCAGCTTAGCGATTCAGGGATATAGCAATCAGCCCCAGCATTTT
CDR3aa: CASSLAIQGYSNQPQHF

j_gene: TRBJ2-3
v_gene: TRBV4-3
d_gene: NA
abundance: NA
CDR3nt: TGCGCCAGCAGCCAAGATCTAGTTGGGGGTGTCCCAGATACGCAGTATTTT
CDR3aa: CASSQDLVGGVPDTQYF

j_gene: TRBJ2-3
v_gene: TRBV5-1
d_gene: NA
abundance: many
CDR3nt: TGCGCCAGCAGCTCCGACAGTGTCACAGATACGCAGTATTTT
CDR3aa: CASSSDSVTDTQYF

j_gene: TRBJ2-7
v_gene: TRBV9
d_gene: TRBD1
abundance: NA
CDR3nt: TGTGCCAGCAGCCCAGCGGGACAGGGCCATAGCGAGCAGTACTTC
CDR3aa: CASSPAGQGHSEQYF

j_gene: TRBJ1-3
v_gene: TRBV5-4
d_gene: NA
abundance: NA
CDR3nt: TGTGCCAGCAGCTTGGAGGGTCCCTCTGGAAACACCATATATTTT
CDR3aa: CASSLEGPSGNTIYF

j_gene: TRBJ2-4
v_gene: TRBV20-1
d_gene: TRBD2
abundance: few
CDR3nt: TGCAGTGCCCTAACGCAGACTAGCGGCAAAAACATTCAGTACTTC
CDR3aa: CSALTQTSGKNIQYF

j_gene: TRBJ1-1
v_gene: TRBV3-1
d_gene: NA
abundance: many
CDR3nt: TGTGCCAGCAGCCAACAGTTGAACACTGAAGCTTTCTTT
CDR3aa: CASSQQLNTEAFF

j_gene: TRBJ1-5
v_gene: TRBV6-5
d_gene: NA
abundance: NA
CDR3nt: TGTGCCAGCCGAACTAGGGCAAATAGCAATCAGCCCCAGCATTTT
CDR3aa: CASRTRANSNQPQHF

j_gene: TRBJ1-6
v_gene: TRBV7-9
d_gene: TRBD1
abundance: NA
CDR3nt: TGTGCCAGCGTGTCGCAGGGGGCTTATTCACCCCTCCACTTT
CDR3aa: CASVSQGAYSPLHF

j_gene: TRBJ2-3
v_gene: TRBV2
d_gene: NA
abundance: few
CDR3nt: TGTGCCAGCACCAGCTACCTCACAGATACGCAGTATTTT
CDR3aa: CASTSYLTDTQYF

j_gene: TRBJ2-5
v_gene: TRBV11-2
d_gene: NA
abundance: few
CDR3nt: TGTGCCAGCCGGGGCCCACAAGAGACCCAGTACTTC
CDR3aa: CASRGPQETQYF

j_gene: TRBJ1-4
v_gene: TRBV27
d_gene: NA
abundance: NA
CDR3nt: TGTGCCAGCAGTTTATGGGGCAGGGGCGCAACTAATGAAAAACTGTTTTTT
CDR3aa: CASSLWGRGATNEKLFF

j_gene: TRBJ2-5
v_gene: TRBV5-1
d_gene: NA
abundance: NA
CDR3nt: TGCGCCAGCAGTCAGGGTTTCCAAGAGACCCAGTACTTC
CDR3aa: CASSQGFQETQYF

j_gene: TRBJ1-1
v_gene: TRBV24-1
d_gene: NA
abundance: NA
CDR3nt: TGTGCCACCAGTAATCCCCCGAACACTGAAGCTTTCTTT
CDR3aa: CATSNPPNTEAFF

j_gene: TRBJ1-1
v_gene: TRBV20-1
d_gene: NA
abundance: NA
CDR3nt: TGCAGTGCTAGGGTTGACAGAAACACTGAAGCTTTCTTT
CDR3aa: CSARVDRNTEAFF

j_gene: TRBJ1-2
v_gene: TRBV6-1
d_gene: NA
abundance: NA
CDR3nt: TGTGCCAGCAGCGGGGACTATGGCTACACCTTC
CDR3aa: CASSGDYGYTF

j_gene: TRBJ2-5
v_gene: TRBV11-2
d_gene: NA
abundance: few
CDR3nt: TGTGCCAGCAGCCCCCGCCTAGCTGCCCCGTATGAGACCCAGTACTTC
CDR3aa: CASSPRLAAPYETQYF

j_gene: TRBJ1-4
v_gene: TRBV7-9
d_gene: NA
abundance: many
CDR3nt: TGTGCCAGCAGCTTATGGCAAAATGAAAAACTGTTTTTT
CDR3aa: CASSLWQNEKLFF

j_gene: TRBJ2-5
v_gene: TRBV7-6
d_gene: NA
abundance: NA
CDR3nt: TGTGCCAGCAGCCCAGGAGGAGGGACCCAGTACTTC
CDR3aa: CASSPGGGTQYF

j_gene: TRBJ2-6
v_gene: TRBV20-1
d_gene: NA
abundance: NA
CDR3nt: TGCAGTGCTACCGGACATTCGTCTGGGGCCAACGTCCTGACTTTC
CDR3aa: CSATGHSSGANVLTF

j_gene: TRBJ2-5
v_gene: TRBV27
d_gene: TRBD2
abundance: NA
CDR3nt: TGTGCCAGCAGTTCGCCTAGCGGGATAAAGACCCAGTACTTC
CDR3aa: CASSSPSGIKTQYF

j_gene: TRBJ2-1
v_gene: TRBV2
d_gene: NA
abundance: NA
CDR3nt: TGTGCCAGCAGTGAATGGTCAGCCCGCTCCTACAATGAGCAGTTCTTC
CDR3aa: CASSEWSARSYNEQFF

j_gene: TRBJ1-2
v_gene: TRBV5-1
d_gene: NA
abundance: once
CDR3nt: TGCGCCAGCAGCCACTACACACGTATAGACTATGGCTACACCTTC
CDR3aa: CASSHYTRIDYGYTF

j_gene: TRBJ2-5
v_gene: TRBV6-1
d_gene: NA
abundance: NA
CDR3nt: TGTGCCAGCAGAACCCACCTCCAAGAGACCCAGTACTTC
CDR3aa: CASRTHLQETQYF

j_gene: TRBJ2-7
v_gene: TRBV20-1
d_gene: TRBD2
abundance: few
CDR3nt: TGCAGTGCTAGAGATCGGAGGACTAGCGGGCACTACGAGCAGTACTTC
CDR3aa: CSARDRRTSGHYEQYF

j_gene: TRBJ2-5
v_gene: TRBV18
d_gene: NA
abundance: NA
CDR3nt: TGTGCCAGCTCACCACCGCCCAGGCCAGAGACCCAGTACTTC
CDR3aa: CASSPPPRPETQYF

j_gene: TRBJ1-5
v_gene: TRBV3-1
d_gene: TRBD1
abundance: few
CDR3nt: TGTGCCAGCAGCTGGACAGGGATGAGTCAGCCCCAGCATTTT
CDR3aa: CASSWTGMSQPQHF

j_gene: TRBJ2-1
v_gene: TRBV12-3/TRBV12-4
d_gene: NA
abundance: few
CDR3nt: TGTGCCAGCAGTTTTTGGGACCACCAGTTCTTC
CDR3aa: CASSFWDHQFF

j_gene: TRBJ2-5
v_gene: TRBV5-1
d_gene: NA
abundance: NA
CDR3nt: TGCGCCAGCAGCCGCCAGGACTTCCAAGAGACCCAGTACTTC
CDR3aa: CASSRQDFQETQYF

j_gene: TRBJ2-5
v_gene: TRBV20-1
d_gene: TRBD1
abundance: NA
CDR3nt: TGCAGTGCTAGGGACAGGGTTACGAGAGAGGGGACCCAGTACTTC
CDR3aa: CSARDRVTREGTQYF

j_gene: TRBJ1-5
v_gene: TRBV7-9
d_gene: TRBD1
abundance: many
CDR3nt: TGTGCCAGCAGCGCCGGACAGGGGCATAATCAGCCCCAGCATTTT
CDR3aa: CASSAGQGHNQPQHF

j_gene: TRBJ1-4
v_gene: TRBV29-1
d_gene: NA
abundance: few
CDR3nt: TGCAGCGTTGAGCGGGACGGAACGGAAAAACTGTTTTTT
CDR3aa: CSVERDGTEKLFF

j_gene: TRBJ2-1
v_gene: TRBV5-1
d_gene: TRBD2
abundance: few
CDR3nt: TGCGCCAGCAGCTCCGACAGCGGGGGTGCTTACAATGAGCAGTTCTTC
CDR3aa: CASSSDSGGAYNEQFF

j_gene: TRBJ1-2
v_gene: TRBV6-5
d_gene: NA
abundance: NA
CDR3nt: TGTGCCATCAAAAACAGGGTTTTGTATGGCTACACCTTC
CDR3aa: CAIKNRVLYGYTF

j_gene: TRBJ1-5
v_gene: TRBV5-5
d_gene: TRBD1
abundance: few
CDR3nt: TGTGCCAGCGGACTGACAGGGACGAGCAATCAGCCCCAGCATTTT
CDR3aa: CASGLTGTSNQPQHF

j_gene: TRBJ2-6
v_gene: TRBV30
d_gene: NA
abundance: few
CDR3nt: TGTGCCTGGACTGACAGACCCAACGTCCTGACTTTC
CDR3aa: CAWTDRPNVLTF

j_gene: TRBJ2-3
v_gene: TRBV11-2
d_gene: NA
abundance: few
CDR3nt: TGTGCCAGCAGCTCGCCGGGACTGGGCACAGATACGCAGTATTTT
CDR3aa: CASSSPGLGTDTQYF

j_gene: TRBJ2-5
v_gene: TRBV5-1
d_gene: TRBD2
abundance: few
CDR3nt: TGCGCCAGCAGCCCAGGACTAGCGGGGCTCCAAGAGACCCAGTACTTC
CDR3aa: CASSPGLAGLQETQYF

j_gene: TRBJ1-1
v_gene: TRBV4-3
d_gene: NA
abundance: few
CDR3nt: TGCGCCAGCAGCCAAGAGAAGGGTGGCACTGAAGCTTTCTTT
CDR3aa: CASSQEKGGTEAFF

j_gene: TRBJ1-1
v_gene: TRBV7-9
d_gene: NA
abundance: NA
CDR3nt: TGTGCCAGCAGCTTATTACCTAACTCAGGGGCTGAAGCTTTCTTT
CDR3aa: CASSLLPNSGAEAFF

j_gene: TRBJ2-3
v_gene: TRBV5-5
d_gene: NA
abundance: NA
CDR3nt: TGTGCCAGCAGCTTGCCAGGGTGGGCAGATACGCAGTATTTT
CDR3aa: CASSLPGWADTQYF

j_gene: TRBJ1-5
v_gene: TRBV21-1
d_gene: NA
abundance: NA
CDR3nt: TGTGCCAGCACCTCAGGCTGCAATCAGCCCCAGCATTTT
CDR3aa: CASTSGCNQPQHF

j_gene: TRBJ2-5
v_gene: TRBV10-3
d_gene: NA
abundance: few
CDR3nt: TGTGCCATCAGTGAGTCATTGGAGACCCAGTACTTC
CDR3aa: CAISESLETQYF

j_gene: TRBJ2-1
v_gene: TRBV28
d_gene: NA
abundance: few
CDR3nt: TGTGCCAGCAGTATCCCGGAAGGTCAGTTCTTC
CDR3aa: CASSIPEGQFF

j_gene: TRBJ1-6
v_gene: TRBV2
d_gene: NA
abundance: few
CDR3nt: TGTGCCAGCAGTGCGGGACTTAATTCACCCCTCCACTTT
CDR3aa: CASSAGLNSPLHF

j_gene: TRBJ1-4
v_gene: TRBV5-5
d_gene: TRBD1
abundance: NA
CDR3nt: TGTGCCAGTGGGACAGGTCCGCAAAGGGGTGAAAAACTGTTTTTT
CDR3aa: CASGTGPQRGEKLFF

j_gene: TRBJ2-3
v_gene: TRBV7-3
d_gene: NA
abundance: many
CDR3nt: TGTGCCAGCAGCCGGGCAGGGCTCCCAGATACGCAGTATTTT
CDR3aa: CASSRAGLPDTQYF

j_gene: TRBJ2-1
v_gene: TRBV7-9
d_gene: TRBD2
abundance: few
CDR3nt: TGTGCCAGCAGCTTAGCGCTAACGGTACTAGCGGGGACCCCCCGAGAGCAGTTCTTC
CDR3aa: CASSLALTVLAGTPREQFF

j_gene: TRBJ2-7
v_gene: TRBV11-2
d_gene: TRBD1
abundance: few
CDR3nt: TGTGCCAGCAGCTTCGATTACAGGGGTCCCTACGAGCAGTACTTC
CDR3aa: CASSFDYRGPYEQYF

j_gene: TRBJ2-5
v_gene: TRBV4-3
d_gene: NA
abundance: few
CDR3nt: TGCGCCAGCAGCCACCCTGGAGGGGAGACCCAGTACTTC
CDR3aa: CASSHPGGETQYF

j_gene: TRBJ2-1
v_gene: TRBV6-2/TRBV6-3
d_gene: NA
abundance: few
CDR3nt: TGTGCCAGCAGTTACGGAGGGGGCAACTACAATGAGCAGTTCTTC
CDR3aa: CASSYGGGNYNEQFF

j_gene: TRBJ2-3
v_gene: TRBV10-3
d_gene: NA
abundance: NA
CDR3nt: TGTGCCATCAGTCCCAGCGGGCCCCGCCAGGATACGCAGTATTTT
CDR3aa: CAISPSGPRQDTQYF

j_gene: TRBJ2-1
v_gene: TRBV5-1
d_gene: NA
abundance: many
CDR3nt: TGCGCCAGCAGCTTGGGAGAGAGGGGTGAGCAGTTCTTC
CDR3aa: CASSLGERGEQFF

j_gene: TRBJ2-2
v_gene: TRBV5-1
d_gene: NA
abundance: NA
CDR3nt: TGCGCCAGCAGCTTGGTACCTCAGGGCGGCGGGGAGCTGTTTTTT
CDR3aa: CASSLVPQGGGELFF

j_gene: TRBJ1-2
v_gene: TRBV10-3
d_gene: NA
abundance: NA
CDR3nt: TGTGCCATCAGTGAGGGTCCTGTCCCCTATGGCTACACCTTC
CDR3aa: CAISEGPVPYGYTF

j_gene: TRBJ2-3
v_gene: TRBV11-2
d_gene: NA
abundance: few
CDR3nt: TGTGCCAGCAGCTTAGGACGACGGGTTTCTCCCACAGATACGCAGTATTTT
CDR3aa: CASSLGRRVSPTDTQYF

j_gene: TRBJ1-5
v_gene: TRBV20-1
d_gene: NA
abundance: NA
CDR3nt: TGCAGTGCTAGACTCTACGGGGGTAGCGGCAATCAGCCCCAGCATTTT
CDR3aa: CSARLYGGSGNQPQHF

j_gene: TRBJ2-3
v_gene: TRBV5-1
d_gene: NA
abundance: NA
CDR3nt: TGCGCCTCAGCAAGGCTAGCGCAGAAAAGCACAGATACGCAGTATTTT
CDR3aa: CASARLAQKSTDTQYF

j_gene: TRBJ2-5
v_gene: TRBV3-1
d_gene: NA
abundance: many
CDR3nt: TGTGCCAGCAGCCAAGGAGAGGTAGCCGTCGAGACCCAGTACTTC
CDR3aa: CASSQGEVAVETQYF